The 2 T cell receptor beta chains below were found in one sample sequenced in a study of CD8 T cells in ankylosing spondylitis. TCRdb analysed the 5' RACE reads with MiXCR anew, one entry per CDR3 protein. The sample has around 250,000 distinct CDR3 sequences, 30% to 35% seen once. The sequenced sample was blood, either unsorted or a sorted T cell fraction (not recorded which). Receptors originate from a male donor with ankylosing spondylitis or in good health (not recorded which).

The rearrangement links TRBV20-1 to TRBJ2-5, with D perhaps TRBD1 (6 bases). This CDR3 has 15 residues. The V gene's germline CDR1 is DFQATT and CDR2 SNEGSKA (reference sequence). V was pared by 4 bases and J by 7 bases, with 22 bases between. The CDR3 sequence is CSAIGTLTREGTQYF. The CDR3 DNA follows: TGCAGTGCTATCGGGACACTCACGAGAGAAGGGACCCAGTACTTC.

The chain couples TRBV7-3 to TRBJ2-3; a possible D gene is TRBD2 (5 bases). The CDR3 is made up of 13 amino acids. V shed 6 bases and J shed 3 bases, with 10 bases lying between them. The germline gives CDR1 SGHTA, CDR2 FQGTGA. This CDR3 reads CASRNPGTDTQYF. CDR3 DNA: TGTGCCAGCAGGAATCCGGGGACAGATACGCAGTATTTT.